This TCR beta chain was captured in a study of blood T cell repertoires in COVID-19. Study information: Both acute and convalescent COVID-19 samples were obtained from the United States, Italy and Spain. The cDNA or gDNA used as material had been derived from T cells, B-cell-depleted T cells, or PBMCs.

The ends were cut back, 0 bases at V and 4 bases at J, with 9 bases in the middle. The CDR3 is made up of 14 amino acids. Germline V gene data show CDR1 as MGHRA and CDR2 as YSYEKL. Study processing details: Amplified reference gene primers provided the basis for estimating nucleated cell counts. TCRdb keeps only in-frame clones here, not all; method: immunoSEQ multiplex PCR. V and J calls and clone size are given by that table; D and trimming were obtained from the DNA. The sample shows 90,000 to 130,000 clones, 80% to 90% of them seen only once. The V call is TRBV4-1, the J call TRBJ1-2; D is uncertain. This receptor was taken from a human donor in a cohort sampled during active COVID-19. The sample was peripheral blood. CDR3 in amino acids: CASSQEVTGYGYTF. The CDR3 DNA is TGCGCCAGCAGCCAAGAAGTGACGGGCTATGGCTACACCTTC.